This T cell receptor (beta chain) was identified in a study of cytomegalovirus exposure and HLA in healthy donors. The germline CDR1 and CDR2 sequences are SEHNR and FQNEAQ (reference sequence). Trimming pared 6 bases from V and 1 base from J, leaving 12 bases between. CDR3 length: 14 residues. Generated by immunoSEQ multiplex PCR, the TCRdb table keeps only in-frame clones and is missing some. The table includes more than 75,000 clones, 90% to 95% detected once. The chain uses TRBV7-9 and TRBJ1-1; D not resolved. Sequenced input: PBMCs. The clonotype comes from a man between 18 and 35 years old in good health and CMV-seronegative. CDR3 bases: TGTGCCAGCAGTCCAGTCGGAGGGAACACTGAAGCTTTCTTT. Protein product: CASSPVGGNTEAFF.